This T cell receptor beta chain was profiled in a study of T cells in Graves' hyperthyroidism and ophthalmopathy. Study-wide results and caveats: Blood held most thyroid clonotypes expanded above 0.001 frequency.

This clonotype was seen repeatedly, ten times or more. No antigen is known for it. In patients aged 18 to 65, hyperthyroidism was newly diagnosed, with duration under 2 months. On the basis of clinical symptoms, serum thyroxine and TRAb, thyroid ultrasound and orbital computed tomography, diagnoses were made. It was over 9.5 ml of fresh peripheral blood that supplied the PBMCs. Using RNA transcripts as the source, TCR beta CDR3 regions were amplified. The study used the HTBI primer set for a first-round RT-PCR of the TCR CDR3. TCRdb reanalysed the multiplex PCR reads using MiXCR and keeps one entry per CDR3 protein. The sample has around 240,000 distinct CDR3 sequences, about 14% seen once. This clonotype was obtained from a woman aged 40-49 years with Graves' hyperthyroidism that later progressed to Graves' ophthalmopathy. Sequencing used blood.

CDR3 nucleotides: TGTGCCAGCAGCTTAGCGGGAGTGACAGATACGCAGTATTTT. It translates to CASSLAGVTDTQYF. This chain connects TRBV13 to TRBJ2-3; D possibly corresponds to TRBD2 (6 bases). In germline, CDR1 is PRHDT, CDR2 FYEKMQ (reference sequence). V lost 1 base, J lost 3 bases, and 8 bases lay in between. The CDR3 consists of 14 residues.